Following are 13 T cell receptor beta chains from one sample sequenced in a study of blood T cells in healthy people across ages. Together with a sample-barcoded 5' primer, a J-beta primer mix was included in a second PCR lasting roughly 6 to 12 cycles. In TCRdb, the 5' RACE reads were re-called with MiXCR into one record per CDR3 protein. The table includes about 1.8 million distinct CDR3 sequences, around half detected once. The sample comprised blood. The receptor set was obtained from a woman between 40 and 55 years old in good health.

The V and J genes are TRBV4-1 and TRBJ1-2; D is ambiguous. The V gene's germline CDR1 is MGHRA and CDR2 YSYEKL. The CDR3 sequence is 13 residues long. Trimming shortened V by 1 base and J by 5 bases, and 8 bases separated the two germline ends. This chain's CDR3 is CASSQGNAYGYTF. The CDR3 DNA reads as TGCGCCAGCAGCCAAGGGAATGCGTATGGCTACACCTTC.

This chain joins TRBV18 and TRBJ2-1, with 9 bases identical to TRBD1. Germline CDR1 KGHSH, CDR2 LQKENI. This CDR3 is built from 16 residues. V was pared by 5 bases and J by 7 bases, with 12 bases of the junction left unmatched. The CDR3 region has the DNA TGTGCCAGCTCATCGTCCGGGACAGGGCGAAGAAATGAGCAGTTCTTC. Translation gives CASSSSGTGRRNEQFF.

The chain recombines TRBV24-1 with TRBJ1-2; D is uncertain. In germline, CDR1 is KGHDR, CDR2 SFDVKD. V was cut by 9 bases and J by 0 bases, with 13 bases left in between. The CDR3 consists of 14 residues. CDR3 loop: CATGDETSNYGYTF. DNA of the CDR3: TGTGCCACCGGCGATGAGACTTCTAACTATGGCTACACCTTC.

This clonotype came up once. V gene TRBV4-2 combines with J gene TRBJ1-1; D is ambiguous. Looked up from germline, CDR1 is LGHNA and CDR2 is YNFKEQ. The CDR3 is 15 amino acids. Trimming left V 2 bases short and J 0 bases short, with 10 bases between. CDR3 in DNA: TGTGCCAGCAGCCAACGACAAGTAGTGAACACTGAAGCTTTCTTT. It is translated as CASSQRQVVNTEAFF.

This chain connects TRBV7-2 to TRBJ2-5, with D maybe TRBD1 (5 bases). Germline CDR1 and CDR2: SGHTA and FQGNSA. The V gene lost 4 bases and the J gene lost 5 bases, with 14 bases spanning the gap. The CDR3 totals 14 residues. This chain's CDR3 is CASSSRAIRETQYF. CDR3 bases: TGTGCCAGCAGCTCCAGGGCGATTAGGGAGACCCAGTACTTC.

This clonotype was seen more than once but under ten times. CDR3 bases: TGTGCCAGCAGTCCACCCTCCTCTACCGGGACAGGCGGTTATAGCAATCAGCCCCAGCATTTT. Encoded protein: CASSPPSSTGTGGYSNQPQHF. This chain joins TRBV7-8 and TRBJ1-5, with 8 bases matching TRBD1. J gave up 0 bases and V 6 bases, and 22 bases lay outside the gene matches. The CDR3 runs to 21 residues. Germline V CDR1 and CDR2: SGHVS, FQNEAQ.

This clonotype was seen a handful of times. The V gene is TRBV5-1, the J gene TRBJ2-3, with a possible D match to TRBD2 (5 bases). This CDR3 region has 15 residues. Germline V lookup: CDR1 SGHRS, CDR2 YFSETQ. Trimming pared 3 bases from V and 3 bases from J, leaving 14 bases between. The CDR3 region is CASSSQEAATDTQYF. For the CDR3, the DNA is TGCGCCAGCAGCTCCCAGGAGGCAGCTACAGATACGCAGTATTTT.

This clonotype was recorded a few times. V usage is TRBV20-1 and J usage is TRBJ2-2; a weak D match, TRBD1 (7 bases). The CDR3 is 19 amino acids. V lost 0 bases to trimming and J lost 3 bases, with 23 bases between them. CDR1 is DFQATT and CDR2 is SNEGSKA in the germline V gene (reference sequence). The CDR3 coding sequence is TGCAGTGCTAGAGATCAGGGGGGCCTCGCTCCTTCGGACACCGGGGAGCTGTTTTTT. Protein: CSARDQGGLAPSDTGELFF.

The chain joins TRBV27 to TRBJ1-4, with 8 bases identical to TRBD1. Trimming took 5 bases from V and 3 from J; bases not matched to a gene: 2. Germline CDR1 and CDR2: MNHEY and SMNVEV (reference sequence). This CDR3 contains 14 residues. The CDR3 nucleotides are TGTGCCAGCAGTGGACAGGGTGCTAATGAAAAACTGTTTTTT. Translated: CASSGQGANEKLFF. Full variable domain (outside the CDR3, taken from reference TRBV27 and TRBJ1-4): EAQVTQNPRYLITVTGKKLTVTCSQNMNHEYMSWYRQDPGLGLRQIYYSMNVEVTDKGDVPEGYKVSRKEKRNFPLILESPSPNQTSLYFCASSGQGANEKLFFGSGTQLSVL.

This clonotype was counted many times. The V and J genes are TRBV7-2 and TRBJ1-5, with 7 bases lining up with TRBD1. There are 15 residues in the CDR3. V shed 3 bases and J 3 bases; nucleotides not matched to a gene: 5. CDR1 SGHTA and CDR2 FQGNSA come from the germline V gene. The CDR3 protein is CASSFEGALNQPQHF. CDR3 nucleotide sequence: TGTGCCAGCAGCTTCGAGGGGGCCCTCAATCAGCCCCAGCATTTT.

This clonotype was counted only a few times. This sequence joins TRBV29-1 and TRBJ2-3, with no clear D. From germline, CDR1 is SQVTM and CDR2 ANQGSEA. V was shortened by 4 bases and J by 1 base, with 9 bases between the two germline ends. The CDR3 loop spans 13 amino acids. Written as DNA, the CDR3 is TGCAGCGTTGGAAGATTGGGCACAGATACGCAGTATTTT. This codes for CSVGRLGTDTQYF.

This chain links TRBV6-2 or TRBV6-3 with TRBJ1-2; D possibly corresponds to TRBD1 (6 bases). Germline V gene sequence: CDR1 MNHEY, CDR2 SVGEGT. V was cut by 6 bases and J by 3 bases, with 11 bases left in between. This CDR3 comprises 13 residues. CDR3 nucleotide sequence: TGTGCCAGCAGCAGACAGGAGCACTATGGCTACACCTTC. Amino acids: CASSRQEHYGYTF.

A remark on this clonotype: A read error may produce the germline difference seen at one junction end. The rearrangement uses TRBV7-9 and TRBJ2-1; 11 positions agree with TRBD2. CDR1 SEHNR and CDR2 FQNEAQ come from the germline V gene (reference sequence). The CDR3 extends over 14 amino acids. The CDR3 reads CAGRSSGGGNEQFF. DNA for the CDR3: TGTGCCGGCAGAAGTAGCGGGGGGGGCAATGAGCAGTTCTTC. The full variable domain, rest sourced from reference TRBV7-9 and TRBJ2-1, is DTGVSQNPRHKITKRGQNVTFRCDPISEHNRLYWYRQTLGQGPEFLTYFQNEAQLEKSRLLSDRFSAERPKGSFSTLEIQRTEQGDSAMYLCAGRSSGGGNEQFFGPGTRLTVL.